This T cell receptor (beta chain) was identified during a study of cytomegalovirus exposure and HLA in healthy donors. Overall study results and limits: The study put under 200 TCR beta chains on its list as cytomegalovirus-associated. The study carried out a later analysis of TCR beta sequences. It associated 15,000 to 20,000 of them with specific HLA alleles at a false discovery rate of 0.05.

A word on this clone: Antigen: not known.

With 60 Vbeta and 13 Jbeta primers, the PCR was carried out. The table came from immunoSEQ multiplex PCR; TCRdb's copy has only in-frame clones and leaves some out. The data hold 110,000 to 150,000 clones, with approximately 70% observed a single time. V gave up 4 bases and J gave up 3 bases, with 9 bases separating them. The CDR3 has 14 residues. Germline values: CDR1 MGHDK, CDR2 SYGVNS. The sample consisted of PBMCs. The receptor was isolated from a woman aged 55-69 years in good health and CMV-seropositive. The rearrangement links TRBV25-1 to TRBJ2-2, with D perhaps matching TRBD2 (6 bases). The CDR3 DNA reads as TGTGCCAGCAGTGTACCGGGGGACACCGGGGAGCTGTTTTTT. Residues: CASSVPGDTGELFF.